This is a list of T cell receptor beta chains from one sample in a study of shared clonotypes between healthy human individuals. Here immunoSEQ multiplex PCR was the method, and the copy in TCRdb shows in-frame clones only, minus some. The sample includes some 2,000,000 clones, 95% seen only once; the top ten take more than 0.1%. Sequencing used naive CD4+ T cells sorted from blood. These receptors originate from a man younger than 35 in good health. Each CDR3 is given with its conserved first and last residue. Fields, in order: V gene, J gene, clone size, D gene, CDR3 DNA, CDR3 protein. The D gene is left open where the match is weak. Clone size is given for some rows only: seen once, a few or many times, or a class if the clone is expanded.

V gene: TRBV10-3
J gene: TRBJ2-7
clone size: once
D gene: TRBD1
CDR3 DNA: TGTGCCATCACGAAGACAGGGGTCGGCGACGAGCAGTACTTC
CDR3 protein: CAITKTGVGDEQYF

V gene: TRBV7-2
J gene: TRBJ2-3
clone size: -
D gene: -
CDR3 DNA: TGTGCCAGCAGCTTAGCGTGGGTGGATACGCAGTATTTT
CDR3 protein: CASSLAWVDTQYF

V gene: TRBV6-5
J gene: TRBJ2-1
clone size: -
D gene: -
CDR3 DNA: TGTGCCAGCATGCGGGGAGGAAAAGGGTATGAGCAGTTCTTC
CDR3 protein: CASMRGGKGYEQFF

V gene: TRBV5-1
J gene: TRBJ1-5
clone size: -
D gene: -
CDR3 DNA: TGCGCCAGCAGCCCTCACGGGTTGGAGCCCCAGCATTTT
CDR3 protein: CASSPHGLEPQHF

V gene: TRBV5-1
J gene: TRBJ2-5
clone size: once
D gene: -
CDR3 DNA: TGCGCCAGCAGCGTTGCCGTCTCACTGTACCAAGAGACCCAGTACTTC
CDR3 protein: CASSVAVSLYQETQYF

V gene: TRBV27
J gene: TRBJ2-7
clone size: -
D gene: TRBD1
CDR3 DNA: TGTGCCAGCAGTACTACGACAGGGAGCTACGAGCAGTACTTC
CDR3 protein: CASSTTTGSYEQYF

V gene: TRBV6-6
J gene: TRBJ2-2
clone size: -
D gene: -
CDR3 DNA: TGTGCCAGCAGTCACACCTACACCGGGGAGCTGTTTTTT
CDR3 protein: CASSHTYTGELFF

V gene: TRBV5-1
J gene: TRBJ2-6
clone size: -
D gene: -
CDR3 DNA: TGCGCCAGCAGCTTGGAGGACAGTCTCTCTGGGGCCAACGTCCTGACTTTC
CDR3 protein: CASSLEDSLSGANVLTF

V gene: TRBV28
J gene: TRBJ1-5
clone size: -
D gene: -
CDR3 DNA: TGTGCCAGCAGAACTGGGTCCAATCAGCCCCAGCATTTT
CDR3 protein: CASRTGSNQPQHF

V gene: TRBV14
J gene: TRBJ2-7
clone size: -
D gene: -
CDR3 DNA: TGTGCCAGCAGCGGGATCGTCGGAGGGCAGTACTTC
CDR3 protein: CASSGIVGGQYF

V gene: TRBV6-5
J gene: TRBJ1-1
clone size: -
D gene: -
CDR3 DNA: TGTGCCAGCAGTTACTCCGGCAGGGCGACTGAAGCTTTCTTT
CDR3 protein: CASSYSGRATEAFF

V gene: TRBV5-1
J gene: TRBJ2-3
clone size: -
D gene: -
CDR3 DNA: TGCGCCAGCAGCTTACCCCATGCCGGCACAGATACGCAGTATTTT
CDR3 protein: CASSLPHAGTDTQYF

V gene: TRBV11-2
J gene: TRBJ2-1
clone size: -
D gene: -
CDR3 DNA: TGTGCCAGCTCTCTCGGGGGTAGTGGTGAGCAGTTCTTC
CDR3 protein: CASSLGGSGEQFF

V gene: TRBV5-1
J gene: TRBJ2-5
clone size: -
D gene: -
CDR3 DNA: TGCGCCAGCAGCTTGGATCTAGCTTCCGAGACCCAGTACTTC
CDR3 protein: CASSLDLASETQYF

V gene: TRBV6-1
J gene: TRBJ1-1
clone size: -
D gene: TRBD1
CDR3 DNA: TGTGCCAGCAGGGACAGGTCCGGGTTCGTCGAGGCTTTCTTT
CDR3 protein: CASRDRSGFVEAFF

V gene: TRBV13
J gene: TRBJ2-3
clone size: -
D gene: TRBD1
CDR3 DNA: TGTGCCAGCAGCTTCCGGGACAGGGCCCTCACAGATACGCAGTATTTT
CDR3 protein: CASSFRDRALTDTQYF

V gene: TRBV29-1
J gene: TRBJ2-7
clone size: -
D gene: -
CDR3 DNA: TGCAGCGTTGTCTGGGGTAACGAGCAGTACTTC
CDR3 protein: CSVVWGNEQYF

V gene: TRBV9
J gene: TRBJ2-3
clone size: -
D gene: TRBD2
CDR3 DNA: TGTGCCAGCAGCGTTGGCCAGCGGGAGAACACGCAGTATTTT
CDR3 protein: CASSVGQRENTQYF

V gene: TRBV5-1
J gene: TRBJ2-7
clone size: -
D gene: TRBD1
CDR3 DNA: TGCGCCACTAAGCGGACAGGGGAGTACGAGCAGTACTTC
CDR3 protein: CATKRTGEYEQYF

V gene: TRBV6-1
J gene: TRBJ2-7
clone size: -
D gene: -
CDR3 DNA: TGTGCCAGCAGCCTCGCCGACGAGCAGTACTTC
CDR3 protein: CASSLADEQYF

V gene: TRBV28
J gene: TRBJ1-5
clone size: -
D gene: TRBD1
CDR3 DNA: TGTGCCAGCAGTTTAGGGTTCGGGACAGGGGTCCGGCAGCCCCAGCATTTT
CDR3 protein: CASSLGFGTGVRQPQHF

V gene: TRBV5-1
J gene: TRBJ2-5
clone size: once
D gene: TRBD2
CDR3 DNA: TGCGCCAGCAGCTCGGGACTAGCGGGGGTTGAGACCCAGTACTTC
CDR3 protein: CASSSGLAGVETQYF